The text below deals with one T cell receptor (beta chain). The length of the CDR3 is 11 residues. The V end lost 5 bases, the J end lost 2 bases, and 6 bases lay between the germline ends. Germline loops: CDR1 SQVTM, CDR2 ANQGSEA. The data were obtained in a study of shared clonotypes between healthy human individuals. Subsets obtained from CD4+ cells comprised CD45RA+ naive and CD45RA-negative memory cells. Only in-frame clones appear in the TCRdb table, and some are missing; sequencing was by immunoSEQ multiplex PCR. The table records around 700,000 clones, more than 70% of them present only once. The sequencing input was memory CD4+ T cells sorted from blood. Subset described: CD45RA-negative fraction. This sequence originates from a woman under 40 in good health. The rearrangement joins TRBV29-1 to TRBJ1-2; D call uncertain. This chain's CDR3 is CSVMENYGYTF. The CDR3 nucleotides read TGCAGCGTTATGGAGAACTATGGCTACACCTTC. Complete variable domain (other parts from reference TRBV29-1 and TRBJ1-2): SAVISQKPSRDICQRGTSLTIQCQVDSQVTMMFWYRQQPGQSLTLIATANQGSEATYESGFVIDKFPISRPNLTFSTLTVSNMSPEDSSIYLCSVMENYGYTFGSGTRLTVV.